The 18 T cell receptor beta chains reported below all come from one sample, sequenced in a study of cytomegalovirus exposure and HLA in healthy donors. 13 Jbeta primers and 60 Vbeta primers were used for the PCR. Some clones are missing from TCRdb's copy, which holds only in-frame ones; the method was immunoSEQ multiplex PCR. This sample has approximately 38,000 clones; approximately 66% occur once, and the top ten carry around 20%. Sequenced sample: PBMCs. The origin of the receptors is a man in his forties or fifties in good health and CMV-seropositive.

The V call is TRBV25-1, the J call TRBJ2-7; tentative D call: TRBD1 (6 bases). This CDR3 region has 14 residues. V shed 11 bases and J shed 3 bases, with 20 bases lying between them. The germline V gene encodes CDR1 MGHDK and CDR2 SYGVNS. The CDR3 loop is CAPTRGHEYYEQYF. The CDR3 DNA follows: TGTGCCCCCACCCGGGGACATGAATACTACGAGCAGTACTTC.

The CDR3 DNA reads as TGTGCCAGCAGCCAAACTAATTTTAATTCACCCCTCCACTTT. The encoded protein is CASSQTNFNSPLHF. V gene TRBV7-3 combines with J gene TRBJ1-6; D gene unclear. There are 14 residues in the CDR3. The germline V and J ends were trimmed by 5 bases and 6 bases, with 11 bases remaining between them. CDR1 and CDR2 (germline): SGHTA, FQGTGA. Complete variable domain (other parts from reference TRBV7-3 and TRBJ1-6): GAGVSQTPSNKVTEKGKYVELRCDPISGHTALYWYRQSLGQGPEFLIYFQGTGAADDSGLPNDRFFAVRPEGSVSTLKIQRTERGDSAVYLCASSQTNFNSPLHFGNGTRLTVT.

This clone occurred a few times. This chain links TRBV2 with TRBJ1-5; 9 bases align to TRBD1. The J segment lost 3 bases and the V segment lost 4 bases, leaving 1 base of the junction unmatched. The CDR3 sequence is 14 residues long. Germline V gene lookup returns CDR1 SNHLY and CDR2 FYNNEI. CDR3 region: CASSGQGVNQPQHF. Here the CDR3 DNA reads TGTGCCAGCAGTGGACAGGGGGTCAATCAGCCCCAGCATTTT. Full variable domain (rest looked up from reference TRBV2 and TRBJ1-5): EPEVTQTPSHQVTQMGQEVILRCVPISNHLYFYWYRQILGQKVEFLVSFYNNEISEKSEIFDDQFSVERPDGSNFTLKIRSTKLEDSAMYFCASSGQGVNQPQHFGDGTRLSIL.

This chain joins TRBV9 and TRBJ2-5, with TRBD1 matching 8 bases. Trimming at V came to 7 bases and at J to 4 bases, leaving 6 bases not matched to a gene. Germline values: CDR1 SGDLS, CDR2 YYNGEE. The CDR3 covers 13 residues. The CDR3 DNA follows: TGTGCCAGCTCAGAGGACAGGGTAGAGACCCAGTACTTC. Residues: CASSEDRVETQYF. The full variable domain, with the rest looked up from reference TRBV9 and TRBJ2-5, is DSGVTQTPKHLITATGQRVTLRCSPRSGDLSVYWYQQSLDQGLQFLIQYYNGEERAKGNILERFSAQQFPDLHSELNLSSLELGDSALYFCASSEDRVETQYFGPGTRLLVL.

The V and J genes are TRBV6-6 and TRBJ1-1; unclear D gene. The germline V gene has CDR1 MNHNY and CDR2 SVGAGI (reference sequence). The V end was cut by 1 base, the J end by 10 bases, with 10 bases between. This CDR3 has 12 residues. The CDR3 bases are TGTGCCAGCAGTTACTTGGGAGAAGGAGCTTTCTTT. Its translation: CASSYLGEGAFF.

The V gene is TRBV6-6, the J gene TRBJ1-4; no clear D. Deletions cut 5 bases from V and 0 bases from J, with 7 bases between. Germline-derived CDR1 and CDR2 are MNHNY and SVGAGI (reference sequence). The CDR3 is 14 amino acids. CDR3 DNA sequence: TGTGCCAGCAGTGCGACAACAACTAATGAAAAACTGTTTTTT. It translates to CASSATTTNEKLFF.

The gene calls are TRBV7-9 and TRBJ2-2; TRBD2 matches at 7 bases. The germline V gene encodes CDR1 SEHNR and CDR2 FQNEAQ (reference sequence). This CDR3 is 14 amino acids long. The CDR3 loop reads CAGVRGANTGELFF. CDR3 DNA sequence: TGTGCAGGCGTTCGGGGGGCGAACACCGGGGAGCTGTTTTTT. Filled out from reference TRBV7-9 and TRBJ2-2, the complete variable domain reads DTGVSQNPRHKITKRGQNVTFRCDPISEHNRLYWYRQTLGQGPEFLTYFQNEAQLEKSRLLSDRFSAERPKGSFSTLEIQRTEQGDSAMYLCAGVRGANTGELFFGEGSRLTVL.

The chain carries TRBV4-3 and TRBJ1-2; no reliable D call. The germline V gene has CDR1 LGHNA and CDR2 YSLEER. V was pared by 3 bases and J by 4 bases, with 12 bases between. This CDR3 spans 14 amino acids. CDR3 bases: TGCGCCAGCAGCCAGGCCAGGTCTGGCTATGGCTACACCTTC. Amino acid sequence: CASSQARSGYGYTF.

The genes are TRBV4-2 and TRBJ2-5; a possible D gene is TRBD2 (5 bases). CDR3 length: 14 residues. Germline loops: CDR1 LGHNA, CDR2 YNFKEQ. Between the trimmed V and J ends, which lost 5 bases and 5 bases, there was a span of 15 bases. The CDR3, as DNA: TGTGCCAGCAGCGAAGTCCTCGGAGGCGAGACCCAGTACTTC. Residues: CASSEVLGGETQYF.

This clone was counted a few times. V and J are TRBV7-9 and TRBJ2-1, with 9 bases that match TRBD1. The junction had 5 bases not matched to a gene; V was cut back by 5 bases and J by 9 bases. The germline CDR1 and CDR2 sequences are SEHNR and FQNEAQ (reference sequence). This CDR3 has 13 amino acids. The CDR3 reads CASSVQGAPEQFF. CDR3 DNA: TGTGCCAGCAGCGTACAGGGGGCGCCTGAGCAGTTCTTC.

The rearrangement uses TRBV2 and TRBJ1-2; 8 nucleotides agree with TRBD1. Germline assignment: CDR1 SNHLY and CDR2 FYNNEI. This CDR3 is built from 17 residues. The ends lost 3 bases at V and 1 base at J; junction bases unmatched: 10. CDR3 nucleotides: TGTGCCAGCAGTGACGGGACAGGTGACCTCCGTAACTATGGCTACACCTTC. Translating it yields CASSDGTGDLRNYGYTF.

The chain links TRBV4-2 to TRBJ2-1; TRBD2 might be the D (6 bases). The V end was cut by 0 bases, the J end by 4 bases, with 7 bases between. The CDR3 has 14 residues. Germline values: CDR1 LGHNA, CDR2 YNFKEQ. CDR3 region: CASSQDGGYNEQFF. Written as DNA, the CDR3 is TGTGCCAGCAGCCAAGACGGGGGTTACAATGAGCAGTTCTTC.

The genes are TRBV5-6 and TRBJ1-1; D ambiguous. V was cut by 2 bases and J by 4 bases, with 6 bases left in between. CDR1 is SGHDT, CDR2 YYEEEE, per germline. The CDR3 contains 12 residues. The CDR3 region is CASSFGSTEAFF. CDR3 DNA: TGTGCCAGCAGCTTCGGTAGCACTGAAGCTTTCTTT.

The CDR3 nucleotides are TGTGCCAGCGGCATACCGGGACAGGGGGCCTCTGAAGCTTTCTTT. It yields the protein CASGIPGQGASEAFF. The gene calls are TRBV28 and TRBJ1-1; 12 bases fit TRBD1. With V trimmed by 8 bases and J by 6 bases, 10 bases remained unmatched. The CDR3 consists of 15 residues. CDR1 MDHEN and CDR2 SYDVKM come from the germline V gene. Based on the CDR3 plus reference TRBV28 and TRBJ1-1, the full variable domain is DVKVTQSSRYLVKRTGEKVFLECVQDMDHENMFWYRQDPGLGLRLIYFSYDVKMKEKGDIPEGYSVSREKKERFSLILESASTNQTSMYLCASGIPGQGASEAFFGQGTRLTVV.

This clone was found a few times. V and J are TRBV11-3 and TRBJ2-3; perhaps TRBD2 as D (6 bases). This CDR3 contains 17 residues. V was trimmed by 3 bases and J by 2 bases, leaving 18 bases between them. The V gene's germline CDR1 is SGHNT and CDR2 YENEEA. Written as DNA, the CDR3 is TGTGCCAGCAGCTTTGCCTACGGGACTTACTTCACAGATACGCAGTATTTT. Its translation is CASSFAYGTYFTDTQYF.

The chain couples TRBV7-2 to TRBJ1-2, with D perhaps matching TRBD1 (5 bases). Looked up from germline, CDR1 is SGHTA and CDR2 is FQGNSA. The CDR3 totals 13 residues. Trimming pared 1 base from V and 4 bases from J, leaving 7 bases between. Written as DNA, the CDR3 is TGTGCCAGCAGCTTAGTGGGGGGCTATGGCTACACCTTC. Translation gives CASSLVGGYGYTF.

This rearrangement joins TRBV15 to TRBJ2-7, with TRBD2 matching over 7 bases. In germline, CDR1 is LNHNV, CDR2 YYDKDF (reference sequence). The CDR3 has 14 amino acids. Trimming at V came to 0 bases and at J to 7 bases, leaving 6 bases not matched to a gene. The CDR3 loop reads CATSRDWEGAEQYF. DNA for the CDR3: TGTGCCACCAGCAGAGATTGGGAGGGTGCAGAGCAGTACTTC. Drawing the rest from reference TRBV15 and TRBJ2-7, the complete variable domain is DAMVIQNPRYQVTQFGKPVTLSCSQTLNHNVMYWYQQKSSQAPKLLFHYYDKDFNNEADTPDNFQSRRPNTSFCFLDIRSPGLGDTAMYLCATSRDWEGAEQYFGPGTRLTVT.

CDR3 sequence reads: CASRLAGGPETQYF. The CDR3, as DNA: TGTGCCAGCAGACTAGCGGGGGGGCCAGAGACCCAGTACTTC. The V call is TRBV6-5, the J call TRBJ2-5, with 13 nucleotides matching TRBD2. The CDR3 extends over 14 amino acids. V shed 6 bases, J shed 4 bases, and the junction held 2 bases outside the gene matches. The V gene's germline CDR1 is MNHEY and CDR2 SVGAGI.